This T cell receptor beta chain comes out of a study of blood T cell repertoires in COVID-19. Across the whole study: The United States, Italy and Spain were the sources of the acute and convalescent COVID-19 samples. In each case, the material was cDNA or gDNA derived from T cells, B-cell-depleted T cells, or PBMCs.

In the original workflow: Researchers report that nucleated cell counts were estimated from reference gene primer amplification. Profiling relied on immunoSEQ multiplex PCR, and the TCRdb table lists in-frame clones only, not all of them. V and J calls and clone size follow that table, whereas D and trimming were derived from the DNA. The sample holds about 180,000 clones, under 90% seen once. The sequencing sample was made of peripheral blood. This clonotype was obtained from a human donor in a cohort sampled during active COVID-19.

The CDR3 coding sequence is TGTGCCACCAGCACCCGACAGGGAACCGGGCAGCGGGAGACCCAGTACTTC. It codes for CATSTRQGTGQRETQYF. V and J are TRBV15 and TRBJ2-5; 7 positions match TRBD1. Germline CDR1 reads LNHNV; CDR2 reads YYDKDF (reference sequence). The V gene end was trimmed by 4 bases and the J gene end by 5 bases; junction bases not matched to a gene: 16. The CDR3 is 17 residues long.